The clone carrying this T cell receptor (beta chain) was seen a single time. Among Cohort 3 donors, those recovered had two negative PCRs, clearance, or symptom resolution. The CDR3 extends over 13 amino acids. V lost 0 bases and J 6 bases, leaving 8 bases between the germline ends. Germline V lookup: CDR1 SEHNR, CDR2 FQNEAQ (reference sequence). In the original processing: Reference gene primer amplification gave nucleated cell count estimates. Generated by immunoSEQ multiplex PCR, the TCRdb table keeps only in-frame clones and is missing some. V and J calls and clone size are as listed in that table; D and trimming were resolved from the DNA. The table includes 130,000 or so clones, around 85% detected once. The source of the sample is a study of blood T cell repertoires in COVID-19.

The rearrangement joins TRBV7-9 to TRBJ1-2; D uncertain. The clonotype was recovered from a man in his forties or fifties who had recovered from COVID-19. The sequenced sample was PBMCs or T cells enriched from blood (not recorded which). The DNA of the CDR3 is TGTGCCAGCAGCTTAGCGGTGCGGGATGGCTACACCTTC. It codes for CASSLAVRDGYTF.